These T cell receptor beta chains were read from a single sample in a study of T cells in localized non-small cell lung cancer. The repertoire was sequenced with immunoSEQ multiplex PCR; TCRdb's copy has only in-frame clones and lacks some. The sample shows around 140,000 clones, around 90% of them seen only once. Sequences were derived from peripheral blood, sampled before any cancer treatment. The receptors were sampled from a female donor over 55 with stage I lung adenocarcinoma. The CDR3 runs from the conserved cysteine through the conserved F or W. The D gene is left open where the match is weak.

j_gene	len	v_gene	d_gene	CDR3aa	CDR3nt
TRBJ2-1	16	TRBV6-5	TRBD2	CASSYSSGRLGNEQFF	TGTGCCAGCAGTTACTCGAGCGGGAGGCTAGGCAATGAGCAGTTCTTC
TRBJ2-2	16	TRBV15	NA	CATSRDSGGATGELFF	TGTGCCACCAGCAGAGATTCCGGCGGGGCGACCGGGGAGCTGTTTTTT
TRBJ2-1	15	TRBV28	TRBD2	CASSFPSGRYNEQFF	TGTGCCAGCAGTTTCCCTAGCGGGAGATACAATGAGCAGTTCTTC
TRBJ2-7	15	TRBV6-5	TRBD2	CASSRTLAGGYEQYF	TGTGCCAGCAGCCGCACACTAGCGGGAGGCTACGAGCAGTACTTC
TRBJ2-1	13	TRBV29-1	TRBD1	CSVDRQGAGEQFF	TGCAGCGTTGATAGGCAGGGGGCGGGGGAGCAGTTCTTC
TRBJ2-7	19	TRBV6-1	NA	CASSETTSRVPRKTYEQYF	TGTGCCAGCAGTGAAACGACTAGTAGGGTACCCCGGAAAACCTACGAGCAGTACTTC
TRBJ2-1	14	TRBV6-5	NA	CASSRRELVVEQFF	TGTGCCAGCAGTCGCCGGGAGTTGGTCGTTGAGCAGTTCTTC
TRBJ1-6	15	TRBV5-1	NA	CASSPRQDLNSPLHF	TGCGCCAGCAGCCCGCGACAGGATCTCAATTCACCCCTCCACTTT
TRBJ1-1	14	TRBV7-9	NA	CASSLADTHTEAFF	TGTGCCAGCAGCTTGGCCGACACTCACACTGAAGCTTTCTTT
TRBJ2-2	16	TRBV11-1	TRBD2	CASSDRGAGNTGELFF	TGTGCCAGCAGCGACAGAGGAGCGGGAAACACCGGGGAGCTGTTTTTT